These 18 T cell receptor beta chains share one sample of origin, sequenced in a study of T-cell memory formation after mild COVID-19. TCRdb used MiXCR to reprocess the 5' RACE reads, holding one entry per CDR3 protein. The data show over 150,000 distinct CDR3 sequences, about 18% seen once. The source material was PBMCs or a T cell subset sorted from them (not recorded which). Source of these receptors: a man younger than 30 who had mild COVID-19 (a few samples of this study predate the infection). Cell type and time point are not known.

This clonotype was recorded many times. The gene calls are TRBV7-2 and TRBJ1-2; TRBD1 is a possible D gene (5 bases). Trimming shortened V by 4 bases and J by 7 bases, and 25 bases separated the two germline ends. The germline V gene has CDR1 SGHTA and CDR2 FQGNSA. This CDR3 has 17 residues. CDR3 loop: CASSSRRQGSSLVGYTF. CDR3 coding DNA: TGTGCCAGCAGCTCCCGAAGGCAGGGCAGCTCCCTCGTTGGCTACACCTTC.

A few counts support this clonotype. The chain couples TRBV20-1 to TRBJ2-7; D is undetermined. The CDR3 has 12 residues. Trimming removed 0 bases from V and 6 bases from J, with 9 bases in between. Germline CDR1 and CDR2: DFQATT and SNEGSKA (reference sequence). The CDR3 region has the DNA TGCAGTGCTAGAGAACCGGGTTCCGAGCAGTACGTC. Protein product: CSAREPGSEQYV.

The gene calls are TRBV2 and TRBJ2-1, with TRBD2 identical over 9 bases. Germline V lookup: CDR1 SNHLY, CDR2 FYNNEI. The V segment lost 3 bases and the J segment 4 bases; nucleotides outside the gene matches: 7. The CDR3 runs 16 residues. This CDR3 is CASSEERGAWYNEQFF. The CDR3 coding sequence is TGTGCCAGCAGTGAGGAGCGGGGGGCATGGTACAATGAGCAGTTCTTC.

In its sample, this clonotype was seen a few times. V gene TRBV11-2 combines with J gene TRBJ2-1; D unresolved. V lost 1 base and J 0 bases, leaving 13 bases between the germline ends. Germline V gene sequence: CDR1 SGHAT, CDR2 FQNNGV. This CDR3 comprises 17 residues. The CDR3 here is CASSLVGGDSSYNEQFF. The CDR3 DNA sequence: TGTGCCAGCAGCTTAGTGGGCGGCGATAGCTCCTACAATGAGCAGTTCTTC.

This clonotype was detected only a few times. Here the CDR3 DNA reads TGTGCCAGCGGCCTGGGGGGGTCGGCAGATACGCAGTATTTT. This encodes CASGLGGSADTQYF. V gene TRBV28 combines with J gene TRBJ2-3; TRBD2 matches at 7 bases. Germline CDR1 is MDHEN and CDR2 is SYDVKM. V lost 8 bases to trimming and J lost 4 bases; unmatched junction nucleotides: 9. CDR3 length equals 14 residues.

This chain connects TRBV5-6 to TRBJ2-2; D possibly corresponds to TRBD2 (5 bases). Germline assignment: CDR1 SGHDT and CDR2 YYEEEE. The CDR3 sequence is 14 residues long. For the CDR3, the DNA is TGTGCGAGCGTGTATCGGCTGAGGGCCGGGGAGCTGTTTTTT. Its protein product is CASVYRLRAGELFF.

The CDR3 loop reads CSAQKGGGSYEQYV. CDR3 sequence (DNA): TGCAGTGCTCAGAAGGGGGGAGGCTCCTACGAGCAGTACGTC. J is TRBJ2-7 and V is TRBV20-1; D is possibly TRBD1 or TRBD2 (6 bases each). The CDR3 is made up of 14 amino acids. CDR1 and CDR2 (germline): DFQATT, SNEGSKA (reference sequence). The ends were cut back, 5 bases at V and 0 bases at J, with 14 bases in the middle.

This clonotype was seen only a few times. This chain links TRBV29-1 with TRBJ2-1; no reliable D call. Trimming removed 7 bases at V and 7 bases at J, with 8 bases between. Germline V gives CDR1 SQVTM, CDR2 ANQGSEA. CDR3 length: 10 residues. The CDR3 coding sequence is TGCAGCGGTGCAGTAAATGAGCAGTTCTTC. Amino acid sequence: CSGAVNEQFF.

The chain is built from TRBV5-1 and TRBJ2-3, with D perhaps assigned TRBD1 or TRBD2 (6 bases each). Germline lookup yields CDR1 SGHRS and CDR2 YFSETQ. There are 14 residues in the CDR3. Trimming took 9 bases from V and 6 from J, leaving 20 bases between them. The CDR3 region has the DNA TGCGCCACACGGAGGGGGGCGGACCTGGATACGCAGTATTTT. It translates to CATRRGADLDTQYF.

The chain joins TRBV7-3 to TRBJ1-5; the D gene is possibly TRBD1 (5 bases). This CDR3 spans 13 amino acids. Between the trimmed V and J ends, which lost 2 bases and 4 bases, there was a span of 6 bases. Germline V lookup: CDR1 SGHTA, CDR2 FQGTGA. As DNA, the CDR3 is TGTGCCAGCAGCTTAGGGGCAAATCAGCCCCAGCATTTT. Its translation is CASSLGANQPQHF.

This chain uses TRBV7-3 with TRBJ1-6; D is unclear. The V and J ends lost 7 bases and 0 bases respectively, with 10 bases between them. This CDR3 region has 15 residues. Per germline, CDR1 SGHTA and CDR2 FQGTGA. The CDR3 spells CASIPGSSYNSPLHF. The DNA of the CDR3 is TGTGCCAGCATCCCCGGGAGCTCCTATAATTCACCCCTCCACTTT. Based on the CDR3 plus reference TRBV7-3 and TRBJ1-6, the full variable domain is GAGVSQTPSNKVTEKGKYVELRCDPISGHTALYWYRQSLGQGPEFLIYFQGTGAADDSGLPNDRFFAVRPEGSVSTLKIQRTERGDSAVYLCASIPGSSYNSPLHFGNGTRLTVT.

The chain joins TRBV5-1 to TRBJ2-5; D uncertain. Germline V gene sequence: CDR1 SGHRS, CDR2 YFSETQ. The CDR3 sequence is 13 residues long. Deletions cut 4 bases from V and 3 bases from J, with 10 bases between. The CDR3 loop reads CASSMLGKETQYF. The CDR3, as DNA: TGCGCCAGCAGCATGCTGGGAAAAGAGACCCAGTACTTC.

This clonotype showed up just a few times. The V gene is TRBV18, the J gene TRBJ2-1; possible D gene TRBD1, 5 bases. The CDR3 runs to 14 residues. The germline V gene has CDR1 KGHSH and CDR2 LQKENI. The ends were cut back, 5 bases at V and 2 bases at J, with 10 bases in the middle. CDR3 nucleotides: TGTGCCAGCTCAAGACAGAGAACCTACAATGAGCAGTTCTTC. It is translated as CASSRQRTYNEQFF.

The sample holds a few counts of this clonotype. The chain couples TRBV4-3 to TRBJ1-5; no clear D gene. V lost 0 bases to trimming and J lost 7 bases, with 13 bases between them. This CDR3 spans 15 amino acids. The germline gives CDR1 LGHNA, CDR2 YSLEER. The CDR3 nucleotides are TGCGCCAGCAGCCAAGATCTGGAACGTCGGCAGCCCCAGCATTTT. Translating it yields CASSQDLERRQPQHF.

This chain links TRBV12-3 or TRBV12-4 with TRBJ2-2, with a weak D call TRBD1 (6 bases). The CDR3 is 14 residues long. Trimming removed 4 bases at V and 6 bases at J, with 12 bases between. The CDR3 DNA sequence: TGTGCCAGCAGTTCCAGGGGCTTCCCCGGGGAGCTGTTTTTT. Protein product: CASSSRGFPGELFF.

The J gene is TRBJ1-1, the V gene TRBV5-1, with D unresolved. V lost 4 bases and J lost 6, with 16 bases in between. The length of the CDR3 is 14 residues. Germline V gene sequence: CDR1 SGHRS, CDR2 YFSETQ. As DNA, the CDR3 is TGCGCCAGCAGCCCTGACTATGACGCGGCTGAAGCTTTCTTT. This sequence encodes CASSPDYDAAEAFF.

This clonotype occurred a few times. CDR3 sequence: CASSQVTGKAFF. CDR3 DNA sequence: TGCGCCAGCAGCCAAGTAACAGGGAAAGCTTTCTTT. The chain uses TRBV4-3 and TRBJ1-1, with a weak D call TRBD1 (6 bases). Trimming shortened V by 1 base and J by 9 bases, and 9 bases separated the two germline ends. Germline CDR1 LGHNA, CDR2 YSLEER. This CDR3 spans 12 amino acids.

This clonotype was recorded many times. V and J are TRBV29-1 and TRBJ2-5; 7 bases align to TRBD1. The CDR3 is 12 residues long. Looked up from germline, CDR1 is SQVTM and CDR2 is ANQGSEA. The V gene end was trimmed by 6 bases and the J gene end by 3 bases; junction bases not matched to a gene: 4. For the CDR3, the DNA is TGCAGCGTGGGACAGCAGAAAGAGACCCAGTACTTC. It codes for CSVGQQKETQYF.